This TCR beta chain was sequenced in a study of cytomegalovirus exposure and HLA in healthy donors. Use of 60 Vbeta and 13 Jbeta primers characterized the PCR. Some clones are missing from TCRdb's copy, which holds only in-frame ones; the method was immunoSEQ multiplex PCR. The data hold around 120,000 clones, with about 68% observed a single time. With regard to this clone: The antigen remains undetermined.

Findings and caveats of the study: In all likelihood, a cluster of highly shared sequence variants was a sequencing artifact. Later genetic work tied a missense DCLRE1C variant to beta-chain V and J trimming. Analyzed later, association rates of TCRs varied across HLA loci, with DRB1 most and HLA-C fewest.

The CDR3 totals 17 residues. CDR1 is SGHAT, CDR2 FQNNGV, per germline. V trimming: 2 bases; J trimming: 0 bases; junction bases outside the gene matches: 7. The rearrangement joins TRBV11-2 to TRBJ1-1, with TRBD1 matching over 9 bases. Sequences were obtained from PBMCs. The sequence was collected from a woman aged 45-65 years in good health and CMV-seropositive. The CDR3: CASSLLTGGVLNTEAFF. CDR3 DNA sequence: TGTGCCAGCAGCTTACTTACAGGGGGCGTATTGAACACTGAAGCTTTCTTT.